These 20 T cell receptor beta chains came from one sample sequenced in a study of post-analysis software for immune sequencing data. No cognate antigen is known for these TCRs. Unique-molecular-identifier-tagged TCR beta cDNA libraries were used. MiXCR, applied by TCRdb to the PCR reads, yields one record per CDR3 protein. The table lists about 820,000 distinct CDR3 sequences, about 50% of them singletons. Study observations and caveats: In patients, about five TRBV segments were more frequent than in controls, with TRBV5-6, TRBV5-1 and TRBV20-1 among them.

Sequenced sample: blood. Receptor source: a girl between 10 and 17 years old with multiple sclerosis.

This clonotype turned up a few times. The gene calls are TRBV4-1 and TRBJ2-5, with 8 bases matching TRBD1. This CDR3 has 14 amino acids. J was trimmed by 2 bases and V by 4 bases; bases with no gene match: 3. Looked up from germline, CDR1 is MGHRA and CDR2 is YSYEKL. CDR3 in DNA: TGCGCCAGCAGCCGGGGACAGGTGCAAGAGACCCAGTACTTC. Translation: CASSRGQVQETQYF.

In its sample, this clonotype was seen a few times. The chain employs TRBV7-9 and TRBJ2-7; TRBD1 is a possible D gene (6 bases). The V and J ends lost 2 bases and 2 bases respectively, with 13 bases between them. Germline CDR1 reads SEHNR; CDR2 reads FQNEAQ (reference sequence). This CDR3 is 15 amino acids long. The CDR3 nucleotides read TGTGCCAGCAGCTTAACAACAGGGCGTACCTACGAGCAGTACTTC. This sequence encodes CASSLTTGRTYEQYF.

This CDR3 reads CSVAEVAGAYEQYF. The CDR3 DNA reads TGCAGCGTAGCCGAGGTAGCGGGAGCCTACGAGCAGTACTTC. The chain recombines TRBV29-1 with TRBJ2-7; TRBD2 matches at 9 bases. V trimming: 6 bases; J trimming: 2 bases; junction bases outside the gene matches: 8. Per germline, CDR1 SQVTM and CDR2 ANQGSEA. CDR3 length: 14 residues.

The chain employs TRBV20-1 and TRBJ2-1, with 13 bases matching TRBD2. Germline lookup yields CDR1 DFQATT and CDR2 SNEGSKA (reference sequence). The CDR3 runs to 16 residues. V lost 0 bases and J lost 7; bases outside the gene matches: 6. The CDR3 sequence: CSAREAGTSGVNEQFF. CDR3 sequence (DNA): TGCAGTGCTAGAGAGGCCGGGACTAGCGGGGTGAATGAGCAGTTCTTC.

This clonotype has a single count. V is TRBV3-1 and J is TRBJ2-4; D might be TRBD1 (6 bases). This CDR3 is 16 amino acids long. V lost 1 base and J 6 bases, leaving 16 bases between the germline ends. Germline V gives CDR1 LGHDT, CDR2 YNNKEL (reference sequence). The DNA for the CDR3 is TGTGCCAGCAGCCAAGTCTCGGCAGGGGTGGGAAACATTCAGTACTTC. Translated, it gives CASSQVSAGVGNIQYF.

The CDR3 coding sequence is TGTGCCAGCAGTCCTCGGGACAGGATTTTGAACACTGAAGCTTTCTTT. Translating it yields CASSPRDRILNTEAFF. The chain combines TRBV25-1 with TRBJ1-1, with 8 bases lining up with TRBD1. Germline CDR1 reads MGHDK; CDR2 reads SYGVNS. The CDR3 spans 16 residues. With 5 bases clipped from V and 0 bases from J, the junction kept 8 bases outside the gene matches. Variable domain in full (rest from reference TRBV25-1 and TRBJ1-1): EADIYQTPRYLVIGTGKKITLECSQTMGHDKMYWYQQDPGMELHLIHYSYGVNSTEKGDLSSESTVSRIRTEHFPLTLESARPSHTSQYLCASSPRDRILNTEAFFGQGTRLTVV.

The chain couples TRBV5-1 to TRBJ1-1; D perhaps matches TRBD1 (6 bases). The CDR3 contains 15 residues. The germline V gene has CDR1 SGHRS and CDR2 YFSETQ. The germline V and J ends were trimmed by 1 base and 6 bases, with 16 bases remaining between them. DNA of the CDR3: TGCGCCAGCAGCTTGTTGGCAGGGGAATTGCCTGAAGCTTTCTTT. Translation: CASSLLAGELPEAFF.

The chain couples TRBV3-1 to TRBJ2-3; D may correspond to TRBD1 or TRBD2 (6 bases each). Germline CDR1 reads LGHDT; CDR2 reads YNNKEL (reference sequence). This CDR3 spans 16 amino acids. V gave up 3 bases and J gave up 6 bases, with 19 bases separating them. The CDR3 DNA sequence: TGTGCCAGCAGCCAGCCCAGGGGACTCTCATGGGATACGCAGTATTTT. Translating gives CASSQPRGLSWDTQYF.

V and J are TRBV20-1 and TRBJ2-5; 8 nucleotides match TRBD1. This CDR3 is built from 15 residues. V was clipped by 5 bases and J by 5 bases; unmatched bases: 13. Germline assignment: CDR1 DFQATT and CDR2 SNEGSKA (reference sequence). The DNA of the CDR3 is TGCAGTGCTGCCGACGCGGACAGGGTAGGGGAGACCCAGTACTTC. Translated, it gives CSAADADRVGETQYF.

A few counts support this clonotype. This chain connects TRBV14 to TRBJ2-7; D is unresolved. Trimming took 0 bases from V and 7 from J, leaving 16 bases between them. The CDR3 has 15 residues. CDR1 is SGHDN and CDR2 is FVKESK in the germline V gene. The CDR3 reads CASSQDLARYSEQYF. The CDR3 bases are TGTGCCAGCAGCCAAGATCTGGCCAGGTATTCGGAGCAGTACTTC. The full variable domain, with the rest looked up from reference TRBV14 and TRBJ2-7, is EAGVTQFPSHSVIEKGQTVTLRCDPISGHDNLYWYRRVMGKEIKFLLHFVKESKQDESGMPNNRFLAERTGGTYSTLKVQPAELEDSGVYFCASSQDLARYSEQYFGPGTRLTVT.

The rearrangement links TRBV20-1 to TRBJ2-7; 9 nucleotides line up with TRBD1. CDR1 and CDR2 (germline): DFQATT, SNEGSKA (reference sequence). With 1 base clipped from V and 3 bases from J, the junction kept 7 bases outside the gene matches. The CDR3 length is 15 residues. Here the CDR3 reads CSARADRGEGYEQYF. The DNA for the CDR3 is TGCAGTGCTAGAGCCGACAGGGGGGAGGGCTACGAGCAGTACTTC.

The chain recombines TRBV7-3 with TRBJ1-2, with D uncertain. The CDR3 is 13 residues long. Germline V gene data show CDR1 as SGHTA and CDR2 as FQGTGA. The germline V and J ends were trimmed by 4 bases and 4 bases, with 10 bases remaining between them. In DNA form, the CDR3 reads TGTGCCAGCAGCTGGACGGGATTCTATGGCTACACCTTC. Translating it yields CASSWTGFYGYTF.

This clonotype was counted at least ten times. CDR3 sequence (DNA): TGCGCCAGCAGCTTGGACTACGAGCAGTACTTC. It codes for CASSLDYEQYF. The V gene is TRBV5-1, the J gene TRBJ2-7; D is uncertain. CDR3 length: 11 amino acids. The germline V gene encodes CDR1 SGHRS and CDR2 YFSETQ. The V gene lost 0 bases and the J gene lost 3 bases, with 1 base spanning the gap. The variable domain in full, with the rest retrieved from reference TRBV5-1 and TRBJ2-7, is KAGVTQTPRYLIKTRGQQVTLSCSPISGHRSVSWYQQTPGQGLQFLFEYFSETQRNKGNFPGRFSGRQFSNSRSEMNVSTLELGDSALYLCASSLDYEQYFGPGTRLTVT.

The chain is built from TRBV15 and TRBJ2-7; D is undetermined. V was clipped by 5 bases and J by 7 bases, with 27 bases between them. The CDR3 covers 17 residues. Germline V lookup: CDR1 LNHNV, CDR2 YYDKDF (reference sequence). The CDR3 DNA sequence: TGTGCCACCAGCGCCTTCTGGGTCAGCGCGTCCTACAATGAGCAGTACTTC. As protein: CATSAFWVSASYNEQYF.

V and J are TRBV2 and TRBJ1-1; D is unclear. CDR3 size: 10 residues. V dropped 5 bases and J dropped 6 bases, with 4 bases sitting between them. Germline V CDR1 and CDR2: SNHLY, FYNNEI. CDR3 in amino acids: CASSNPEAFF. CDR3 coding DNA: TGTGCCAGCAGTAACCCTGAAGCTTTCTTT.

The gene calls are TRBV27 and TRBJ1-1, with D possibly TRBD1 on 5 matching bases. Trimming left V 8 bases short and J 1 base short, with 14 bases between. This CDR3 is 14 amino acids long. Germline CDR1 reads MNHEY; CDR2 reads SMNVEV (reference sequence). Here the CDR3 DNA reads TGTGCCAGCGGACCCAGGGAGAGGAACACTGAAGCTTTCTTT. It codes for CASGPRERNTEAFF.

The table lists this clonotype with a count of one. The chain uses TRBV20-1 and TRBJ2-1; D is unresolved. Germline V gives CDR1 DFQATT, CDR2 SNEGSKA (reference sequence). The CDR3 runs to 14 residues. The V gene lost 1 base and the J gene lost 5 bases, with 12 bases spanning the gap. The CDR3: CSARGPSGHNEQFF. CDR3 DNA: TGCAGTGCTAGAGGGCCTTCCGGCCACAATGAGCAGTTCTTC.

The sample holds a few counts of this clonotype. The J gene is TRBJ2-1, the V gene TRBV12-3 or TRBV12-4; unclear D gene. The ends were cut back, 6 bases at V and 7 bases at J, with 10 bases in the middle. The CDR3 is 12 residues long. The CDR3 sequence: CASRLVPNEQFF. The CDR3 nucleotides are TGTGCCAGCAGACTCGTCCCGAATGAGCAGTTCTTC.

This clonotype was recorded a few times. The chain employs TRBV20-1 and TRBJ2-5; D perhaps matches TRBD2 (6 bases). The germline V gene encodes CDR1 DFQATT and CDR2 SNEGSKA (reference sequence). This CDR3 comprises 15 residues. V lost 5 bases, J lost 5 bases, and 21 bases lay in between. The CDR3: CSARPMTGEWETQYF. The CDR3 bases are TGCAGTGCTCGTCCGATGACGGGGGAATGGGAGACCCAGTACTTC.

The chain employs TRBV6-4 and TRBJ2-2, with D perhaps matching TRBD1 or TRBD2 (5 bases each). Per germline, CDR1 MRHNA and CDR2 SNTAGT. The CDR3 sequence is 13 residues long. Deletions cut 4 bases from V and 4 bases from J, with 7 bases between. The CDR3 region has the DNA TGTGCCAGCAGTGGGGACGTCACCGGGGAGCTGTTTTTT. Its translation is CASSGDVTGELFF.